A single sample gave rise to the 28 T cell receptor beta chains below, sequenced in a study of blood T cell repertoires in COVID-19. Repertoires were generated with immunoSEQ multiplex PCR, while TCRdb's copy carries only in-frame clones and drops some. The sample holds approximately 53,000 clones; 65% to 90% are singletons and the top ten take approximately 20%. Sequences were obtained from peripheral blood. These receptor sequences come from a woman older than 75 with COVID-19, enrolled during active disease.

This clone was found a few times. The chain is built from TRBV2 and TRBJ1-2; TRBD1 matches at 7 bases. The CDR3 length is 15 residues. Germline values: CDR1 SNHLY, CDR2 FYNNEI. The J segment lost 4 bases and the V segment lost 4 bases, leaving 9 bases of the junction unmatched. CDR3 nucleotides: TGTGCCAGCAGTGTTCCGGGACAGTCTCCCTATGGCTACACCTTC. Translated, it gives CASSVPGQSPYGYTF.

J is TRBJ2-7 and V is TRBV9, with D possibly TRBD2 on 6 matching bases. Between the trimmed V and J ends, which lost 2 bases and 6 bases, there was a span of 15 bases. Germline assignment: CDR1 SGDLS and CDR2 YYNGEE. The CDR3 spans 14 residues. The DNA for the CDR3 is TGTGCCAGCAGCGTCGTTGTAGCGGCCTCCGAGCAGTACTTC. Protein product: CASSVVVAASEQYF.

The chain couples TRBV10-3 to TRBJ1-2, with 10 bases fitting TRBD1. The CDR3 covers 13 residues. V was clipped by 10 bases and J by 10 bases; unmatched bases: 12. Germline V gene sequence: CDR1 ENHRY, CDR2 SYGVKD. In DNA form, the CDR3 reads TGTGCCACCCGTGCCGGGACAGGGGCCGACTACACCTTC. As protein: CATRAGTGADYTF.

This chain uses TRBV19 with TRBJ1-5, with no clear D. The V gene's germline CDR1 is LNHDA and CDR2 SQIVND (reference sequence). There are 15 residues in the CDR3. The V end was cut by 8 bases, the J end by 0 bases, with 14 bases between. In DNA, the CDR3 is TGTGCCAGTTGTAGCGGAGGGTATAGCAATCAGCCCCAGCATTTT. Translation gives CASCSGGYSNQPQHF.

The chain uses TRBV15 and TRBJ2-7; 8 nucleotides match TRBD1. Germline CDR1 is LNHNV and CDR2 is YYDKDF (reference sequence). The CDR3 spans 14 residues. V trimming: 1 base; J trimming: 7 bases; junction bases outside the gene matches: 6. The CDR3 here is CATSRVQGATEQYF. Here the CDR3 DNA reads TGTGCCACCAGCAGAGTGCAGGGGGCAACTGAGCAGTACTTC.

The J gene is TRBJ2-6, the V gene TRBV5-1; TRBD2 agrees at 10 bases. The CDR3 length is 20 residues. Germline assignment: CDR1 SGHRS and CDR2 YFSETQ. The V and J ends lost 0 bases and 0 bases, in that order; junction bases with no gene match: 9. The CDR3 loop reads CASSLGLAGNALSGANVLTF. CDR3 nucleotide sequence: TGCGCCAGCAGCTTGGGACTAGCGGGCAACGCCCTCTCTGGGGCCAACGTCCTGACTTTC.

The chain joins TRBV2 to TRBJ1-6, with 9 nucleotides matching TRBD1. The V and J ends lost 6 bases and 7 bases, in that order; junction bases with no gene match: 7. Germline V gene data show CDR1 as SNHLY and CDR2 as FYNNEI. The CDR3 is 15 residues long. Here the CDR3 reads CASRAGQGENSPLHF. The CDR3 DNA is TGTGCCAGCAGGGCGGGACAGGGCGAGAATTCACCCCTCCACTTT.

The rearrangement joins TRBV9 to TRBJ2-7; a possible D gene is TRBD2 (5 bases). The CDR3 has 16 residues. Trimming cost V 4 bases and J 2 bases, with 19 bases left between them. Germline loops: CDR1 SGDLS, CDR2 YYNGEE. CDR3 sequence reads: CASSPHRGFNPYEQYF. In DNA form, the CDR3 reads TGTGCCAGCAGCCCCCATCGAGGGTTTAACCCCTACGAGCAGTACTTC.

This clone was seen more than once but under ten times. The genes are TRBV7-9 and TRBJ2-3; a weak D match, TRBD2 (6 bases). This CDR3 contains 15 residues. Trimming took off 6 bases at V and 2 bases at J, with 15 bases between the two ends. Germline V gene data show CDR1 as SEHNR and CDR2 as FQNEAQ (reference sequence). CDR3 sequence reads: CASRLIAEPTDTQYF. The CDR3 DNA reads as TGTGCCAGCAGACTGATAGCGGAACCCACAGATACGCAGTATTTT.

The CDR3, as DNA: TGTGCCAGTAAGGGGACTAGTGCCGTGGGGTCCTACGAGCAGTACTTC. Translated: CASKGTSAVGSYEQYF. This chain links TRBV19 with TRBJ2-7; 8 bases are a match to TRBD2. Germline V gene sequence: CDR1 LNHDA, CDR2 SQIVND (reference sequence). This CDR3 comprises 16 residues. J lost 1 base, V lost 7 bases, and 12 bases had no gene match.

This sequence joins TRBV2 and TRBJ1-3; TRBD1 matches at 9 bases. V was clipped by 5 bases and J by 4 bases; unmatched bases: 3. The V gene's germline CDR1 is SNHLY and CDR2 FYNNEI. CDR3 length: 14 residues. Here the CDR3 DNA reads TGTGCCAGCAGTACAGGGGGCTTCGGAAACACCATATATTTT. Translating it yields CASSTGGFGNTIYF.

This chain connects TRBV7-3 to TRBJ2-1, with 12 positions matching TRBD2. CDR1 and CDR2 (germline): SGHTA, FQGTGA. CDR3 size: 15 residues. V dropped 5 bases and J dropped 6; count of bases not matched to a gene: 5. The CDR3 DNA sequence: TGTGCCAGCAGCCCGACTAGCGGGAGCAGCAATGAGCAGTTCTTC. It is translated as CASSPTSGSSNEQFF.

The chain combines TRBV2 with TRBJ1-6, with 11 bases that match TRBD1. Germline V gene lookup returns CDR1 SNHLY and CDR2 FYNNEI. The CDR3 is 14 residues long. With 6 bases clipped from V and 9 bases from J, the junction kept 4 bases outside the gene matches. The CDR3 bases are TGTGCCAGCAGCGGGACAGGGGGGGTTTCACCCCTCCACTTT. Translating gives CASSGTGGVSPLHF.

This clone is a singleton in its sample. The chain combines TRBV19 with TRBJ2-7; TRBD1 matches 7 bases. Germline V gene lookup returns CDR1 LNHDA and CDR2 SQIVND (reference sequence). This CDR3 region has 16 residues. V was clipped by 5 bases and J by 0 bases; unmatched bases: 10. CDR3 DNA sequence: TGTGCCAGTAGTCCCTGGACAGGATCCATCTCCTACGAGCAGTACTTC. Amino acids: CASSPWTGSISYEQYF.

CDR3: CSASRSGGVNTEAFF. The CDR3 bases are TGCAGTGCTAGTAGGTCCGGCGGCGTGAACACTGAAGCTTTCTTT. This chain connects TRBV20-1 to TRBJ1-1; unclear D gene. The CDR3 extends over 15 amino acids. CDR1 and CDR2 (germline): DFQATT, SNEGSKA (reference sequence). Trimming cost V 3 bases and J 0 bases, with 14 bases left between them.

This clone was seen only once. This rearrangement joins TRBV6-5 to TRBJ1-2; weak D call: TRBD1 (6 bases). Trimming took off 0 bases at V and 6 bases at J, with 11 bases between the two ends. Germline values: CDR1 MNHEY, CDR2 SVGAGI. The CDR3 is 14 amino acids. CDR3: CASSYSAGDNGYTF. CDR3 bases: TGTGCCAGCAGTTACTCAGCAGGGGATAATGGCTACACCTTC.

The chain has TRBV19 and TRBJ1-5; D call uncertain. The CDR3 length is 15 residues. V was shortened by 5 bases and J by 6 bases, with 17 bases between the two germline ends. The germline V gene has CDR1 LNHDA and CDR2 SQIVND (reference sequence). CDR3 in amino acids: CASSSVDPGGQPQHF. The CDR3 DNA follows: TGTGCCAGTAGTTCCGTAGACCCCGGAGGTCAGCCCCAGCATTTT.

V gene TRBV12-5 combines with J gene TRBJ2-5; 13 bases align to TRBD2. Per germline, CDR1 LGHNT and CDR2 FRNRAP. This CDR3 is 18 amino acids long. V lost 5 bases and J lost 5; bases outside the gene matches: 14. The CDR3 sequence: CASGGRTSGSLRVETQYF. CDR3 sequence (DNA): TGTGCTAGTGGTGGACGGACTAGCGGGAGCCTCAGGGTGGAGACCCAGTACTTC. The full variable domain, with the rest looked up from reference TRBV12-5 and TRBJ2-5, is DARVTQTPRHKVTEMGQEVTMRCQPILGHNTVFWYRQTMMQGLELLAYFRNRAPLDDSGMPKDRFSAEMPDATLATLKIQPSEPRDSAVYFCASGGRTSGSLRVETQYFGPGTRLLVL.

The chain employs TRBV11-3 and TRBJ1-3, with 7 bases lining up with TRBD1. J lost 0 bases, V lost 2 bases, and 1 base had no gene match. This CDR3 contains 15 residues. The V gene's germline CDR1 is SGHNT and CDR2 YENEEA. In nucleotides, the CDR3 is TGTGCCAGCAGCTTACAGGGGGACTCTGGAAACACCATATATTTT. Encoded protein: CASSLQGDSGNTIYF.

The V gene is TRBV15, the J gene TRBJ2-1, with 7 bases identical to TRBD2. The CDR3 consists of 19 residues. J gave up 6 bases and V 0 bases, and 17 bases lay outside the gene matches. Germline values: CDR1 LNHNV, CDR2 YYDKDF (reference sequence). DNA of the CDR3: TGTGCCACCAGCAGAGATCGAGGCGGGAGCGCCCCGGCGGGCAATGAGCAGTTCTTC. Translated, it gives CATSRDRGGSAPAGNEQFF.

J is TRBJ2-7 and V is TRBV4-1; 9 positions match TRBD2. The CDR3 covers 17 residues. Germline CDR1 is MGHRA and CDR2 is YSYEKL. The V and J ends lost 4 bases and 4 bases, in that order; junction bases with no gene match: 14. The CDR3 region has the DNA TGCGCCAGCAGCCTACTGTCTAGCGGGACTCCAGGGTACGAGCAGTACTTC. Amino acid sequence: CASSLLSSGTPGYEQYF.

This rearrangement joins TRBV6-5 to TRBJ2-7, with 12 bases identical to TRBD2. Per germline, CDR1 MNHEY and CDR2 SVGAGI. Trimming at V came to 5 bases and at J to 2 bases, leaving 4 bases not matched to a gene. This CDR3 is 15 amino acids long. The DNA for the CDR3 is TGTGCCAGCAGTCTTGGACTAGCGGGAACCTACGAGCAGTACTTC. This gives the protein CASSLGLAGTYEQYF.

This sequence joins TRBV14 and TRBJ2-7; D is ambiguous. The CDR3 totals 15 residues. V was clipped by 6 bases and J by 2 bases, with 17 bases between them. Germline V gene data show CDR1 as SGHDN and CDR2 as FVKESK. Here the CDR3 DNA reads TGTGCCAGCAGACCGAATCAGTTACCGCCCTACGAGCAGTACTTC. Protein sequence: CASRPNQLPPYEQYF.

This clone came up once. The chain recombines TRBV10-1 with TRBJ1-6; the match to TRBD1 covers 8 bases. The ends lost 11 bases at V and 7 bases at J; junction bases unmatched: 7. The germline V gene has CDR1 WNHNN and CDR2 SYGVQD (reference sequence). The CDR3 spans 13 residues. As DNA, the CDR3 is TGCGCCGGATGGACAGGGCCGAATTCACCCCTCCACTTT. Residues: CAGWTGPNSPLHF.

For the CDR3, the DNA is TGTGCCAGCAGTTCAGGGAATGGGGCCAACGTCCTGACTTTC. It codes for CASSSGNGANVLTF. The chain employs TRBV6-5 and TRBJ2-6; D might be TRBD1 (5 bases). V was trimmed by 4 bases and J by 3 bases, leaving 7 bases between them. CDR1 is MNHEY and CDR2 is SVGAGI in the germline V gene. There are 14 residues in the CDR3.

The chain is built from TRBV18 and TRBJ1-2; D unclear. Germline V CDR1 and CDR2: KGHSH, LQKENI. Trimming took 1 base from V and 5 from J, leaving 14 bases between them. There are 15 residues in the CDR3. The CDR3 spells CASSPLTLYAYGYTF. CDR3 coding DNA: TGTGCCAGCTCACCACTGACACTTTATGCGTATGGCTACACCTTC.

The chain employs TRBV3-1 (or the pseudogene TRBV3-2) and TRBJ1-4, with a possible D match to TRBD1 (5 bases). Germline lookup yields CDR1 LGHDT and CDR2 YNNKEL (reference sequence). Trimming stripped 4 bases from V and 0 bases from J, with 9 bases between. The CDR3 has 15 residues. Here the CDR3 DNA reads TGTGCCAGCAGCCCCCGGGGGGCAACTAATGAAAAACTGTTTTTT. Translated, it gives CASSPRGATNEKLFF.

The sample holds a few counts of this clone. The chain joins TRBV24-1 to TRBJ2-1; 12 bases map to TRBD1. J lost 8 bases, V lost 3 bases, and 4 bases had no gene match. The CDR3 has 15 amino acids. Per germline, CDR1 KGHDR and CDR2 SFDVKD. The CDR3 here is CATSDTGQGAYEQFF. The CDR3, as DNA: TGTGCCACCAGTGATACGGGACAGGGGGCATATGAGCAGTTCTTC.